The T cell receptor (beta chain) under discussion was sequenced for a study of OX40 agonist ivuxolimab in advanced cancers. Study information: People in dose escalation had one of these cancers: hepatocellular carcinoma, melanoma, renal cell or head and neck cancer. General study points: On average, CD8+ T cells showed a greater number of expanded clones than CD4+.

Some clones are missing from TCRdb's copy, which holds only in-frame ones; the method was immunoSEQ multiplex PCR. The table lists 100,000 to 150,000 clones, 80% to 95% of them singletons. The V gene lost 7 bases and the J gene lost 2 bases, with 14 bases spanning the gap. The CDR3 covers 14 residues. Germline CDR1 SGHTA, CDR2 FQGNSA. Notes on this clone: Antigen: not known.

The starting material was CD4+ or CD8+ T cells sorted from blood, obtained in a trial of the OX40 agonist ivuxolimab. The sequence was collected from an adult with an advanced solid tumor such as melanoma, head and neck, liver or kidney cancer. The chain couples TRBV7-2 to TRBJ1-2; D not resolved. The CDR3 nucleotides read TGTGCCAGCACCTCCACCGGCAGCAACTATGGCTACACCTTC. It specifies CASTSTGSNYGYTF.